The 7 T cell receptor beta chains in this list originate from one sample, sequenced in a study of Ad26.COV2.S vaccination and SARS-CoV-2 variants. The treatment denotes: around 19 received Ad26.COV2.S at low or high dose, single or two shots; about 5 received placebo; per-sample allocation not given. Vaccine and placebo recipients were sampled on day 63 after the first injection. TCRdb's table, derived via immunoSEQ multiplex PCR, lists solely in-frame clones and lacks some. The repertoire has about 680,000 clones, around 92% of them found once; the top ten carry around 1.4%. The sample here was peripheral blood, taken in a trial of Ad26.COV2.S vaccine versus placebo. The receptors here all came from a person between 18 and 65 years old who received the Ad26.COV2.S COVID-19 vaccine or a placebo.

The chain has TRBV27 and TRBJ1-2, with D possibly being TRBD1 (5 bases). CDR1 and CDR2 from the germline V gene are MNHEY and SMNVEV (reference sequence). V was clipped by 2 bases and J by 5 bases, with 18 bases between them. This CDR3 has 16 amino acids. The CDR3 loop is CASSLRLGGRGYGYTF. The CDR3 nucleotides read TGTGCCAGCAGTTTAAGGCTGGGGGGTAGGGGATATGGCTACACCTTC.

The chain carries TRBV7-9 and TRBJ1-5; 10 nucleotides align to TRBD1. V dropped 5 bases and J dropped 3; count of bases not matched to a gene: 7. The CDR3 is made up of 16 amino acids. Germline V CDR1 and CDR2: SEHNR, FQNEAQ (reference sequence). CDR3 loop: CASSAGGTGVNQPQHF. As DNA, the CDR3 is TGTGCCAGCAGCGCCGGGGGGACAGGGGTCAATCAGCCCCAGCATTTT. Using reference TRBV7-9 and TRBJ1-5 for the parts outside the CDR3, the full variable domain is DTGVSQNPRHKITKRGQNVTFRCDPISEHNRLYWYRQTLGQGPEFLTYFQNEAQLEKSRLLSDRFSAERPKGSFSTLEIQRTEQGDSAMYLCASSAGGTGVNQPQHFGDGTRLSIL.

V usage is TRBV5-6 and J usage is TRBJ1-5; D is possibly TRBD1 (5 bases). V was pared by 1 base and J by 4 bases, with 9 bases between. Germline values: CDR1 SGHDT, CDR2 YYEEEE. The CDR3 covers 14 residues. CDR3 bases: TGTGCCAGCAGCTTGAAGGCAGGGAATCAGCCCCAGCATTTT. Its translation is CASSLKAGNQPQHF.

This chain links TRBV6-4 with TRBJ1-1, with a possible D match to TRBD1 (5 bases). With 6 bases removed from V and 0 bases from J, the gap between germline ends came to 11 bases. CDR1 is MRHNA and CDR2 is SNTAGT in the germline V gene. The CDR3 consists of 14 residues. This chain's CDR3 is CASRPGPMNTEAFF. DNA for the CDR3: TGTGCCAGCAGGCCGGGACCCATGAACACTGAAGCTTTCTTT.

In DNA form, the CDR3 reads TGTGCCAGTAGCTATGGGAGGGGGCGTAATCAGCCCCAGCATTTT. This encodes CASSYGRGRNQPQHF. The chain has TRBV19 and TRBJ1-5; 7 nucleotides agree with TRBD1. The V and J ends lost 6 bases and 4 bases, in that order; junction bases with no gene match: 9. The length of the CDR3 is 15 residues. Germline V lookup: CDR1 LNHDA, CDR2 SQIVND (reference sequence).

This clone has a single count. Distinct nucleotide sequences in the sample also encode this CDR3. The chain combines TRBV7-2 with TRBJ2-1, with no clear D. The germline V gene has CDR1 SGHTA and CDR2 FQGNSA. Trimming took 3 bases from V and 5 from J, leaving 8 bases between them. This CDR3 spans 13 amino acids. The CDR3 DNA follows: TGTGCCAGCAGCTTTAACAGAGACAATGAGCAGTTCTTC. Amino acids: CASSFNRDNEQFF. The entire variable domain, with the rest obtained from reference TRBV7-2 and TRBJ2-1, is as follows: GAGVSQSPSNKVTEKGKDVELRCDPISGHTALYWYRQSLGQGLEFLIYFQGNSAPDKSGLPSDRFSAERTGGSVSTLTIQRTQQEDSAVYLCASSFNRDNEQFFGPGTRLTVL.

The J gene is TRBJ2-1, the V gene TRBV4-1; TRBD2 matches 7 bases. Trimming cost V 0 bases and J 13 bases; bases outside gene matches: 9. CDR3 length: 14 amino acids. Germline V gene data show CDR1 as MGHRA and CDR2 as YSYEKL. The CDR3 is CASSQEAGFPPQFF. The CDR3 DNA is TGCGCCAGCAGCCAAGAAGCGGGATTCCCCCCACAGTTCTTC.